This T cell receptor beta chain was captured by sequencing in a study of vaccination and CD4 T cells after COVID-19. This CDR3 has 14 amino acids. With V trimmed by 4 bases and J by 3 bases, 3 bases remained unmatched. Germline V lookup: CDR1 LNHDA, CDR2 SQIVND (reference sequence). Indicated treatment: roughly nine-day PBMC culture with coronavirus spike peptide pools or control peptides (ViraFEST assay). Concerning this clonotype: Its antigen is not identified.

The Oncomine TCR Beta short-read assay sequenced DNA from cultured CD4+ T cells. TCRdb itself ran the PCR reads through MiXCR, one entry per CDR3 protein. Altogether more than 15,000 distinct CDR3 sequences are present, around 28% being singletons, with the ten largest covering about 15%. The TCR sequence derives from a human donor with COVID-19. V gene TRBV19 combines with J gene TRBJ2-3, with 8 positions matching TRBD1. Sequencing was performed on cultured CD4+ T cells from blood. CDR3 in amino acids: CASSTGQGTDTQYF. The CDR3 DNA sequence: TGTGCCAGTAGTACTGGACAGGGAACAGATACGCAGTATTTT.